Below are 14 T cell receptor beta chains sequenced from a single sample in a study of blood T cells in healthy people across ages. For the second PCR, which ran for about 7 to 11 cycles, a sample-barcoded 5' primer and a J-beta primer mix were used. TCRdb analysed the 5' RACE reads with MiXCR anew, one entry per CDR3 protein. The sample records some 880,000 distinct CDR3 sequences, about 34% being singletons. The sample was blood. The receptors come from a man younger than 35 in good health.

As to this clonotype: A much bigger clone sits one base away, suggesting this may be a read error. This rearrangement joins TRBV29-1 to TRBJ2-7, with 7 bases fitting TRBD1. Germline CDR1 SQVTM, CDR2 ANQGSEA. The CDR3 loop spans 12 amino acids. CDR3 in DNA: TGCAGCGGTCAGACAGGGCCCTACGAGCAGCACTTC. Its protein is CSGQTGPYEQHF.

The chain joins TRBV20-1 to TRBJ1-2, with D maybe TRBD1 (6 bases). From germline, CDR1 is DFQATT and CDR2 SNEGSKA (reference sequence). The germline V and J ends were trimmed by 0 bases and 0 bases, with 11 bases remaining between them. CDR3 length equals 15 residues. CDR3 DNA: TGCAGTGCTAGAGATTCGGACAGAGCTAACTATGGCTACACCTTC. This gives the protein CSARDSDRANYGYTF.

The CDR3 loop reads CSARLPDRADEQYF. The CDR3 nucleotides are TGCAGTGCTAGACTACCGGACAGGGCGGATGAGCAGTACTTC. This sequence joins TRBV20-1 and TRBJ2-5; 8 bases align to TRBD1. This CDR3 region has 14 residues. Trimming removed 2 bases from V and 11 bases from J; junction bases left unmatched: 13. Germline assignment: CDR1 DFQATT and CDR2 SNEGSKA (reference sequence).

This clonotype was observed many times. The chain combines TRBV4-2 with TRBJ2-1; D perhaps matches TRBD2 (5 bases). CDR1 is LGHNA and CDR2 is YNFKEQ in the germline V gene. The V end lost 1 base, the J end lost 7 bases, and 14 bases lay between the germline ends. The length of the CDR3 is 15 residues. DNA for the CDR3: TGTGCCAGCAGCCAAGTATCCGGGTGGGAGAATGAGCAGTTCTTC. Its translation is CASSQVSGWENEQFF.

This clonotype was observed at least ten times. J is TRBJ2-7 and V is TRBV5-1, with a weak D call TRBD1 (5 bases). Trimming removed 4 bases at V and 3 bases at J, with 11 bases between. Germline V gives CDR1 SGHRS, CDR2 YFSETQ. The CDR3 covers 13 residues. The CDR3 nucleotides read TGCGCCAGCAGCAAATTGACAGACTACGAGCAGTACTTC. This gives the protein CASSKLTDYEQYF.

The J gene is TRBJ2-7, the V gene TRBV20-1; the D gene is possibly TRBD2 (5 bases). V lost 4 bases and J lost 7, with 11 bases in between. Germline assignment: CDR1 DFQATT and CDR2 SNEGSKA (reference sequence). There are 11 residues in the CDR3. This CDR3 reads CSATLEGEQYF. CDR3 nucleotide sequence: TGCAGTGCTACTCTCGAGGGTGAGCAGTACTTC.

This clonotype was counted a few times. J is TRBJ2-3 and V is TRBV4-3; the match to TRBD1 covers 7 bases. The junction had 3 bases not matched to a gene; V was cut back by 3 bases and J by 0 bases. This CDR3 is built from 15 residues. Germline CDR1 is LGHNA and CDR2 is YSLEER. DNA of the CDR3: TGCGCCAGCAGCCAGACAGGGCCCAGCACAGATACGCAGTATTTT. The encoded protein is CASSQTGPSTDTQYF.

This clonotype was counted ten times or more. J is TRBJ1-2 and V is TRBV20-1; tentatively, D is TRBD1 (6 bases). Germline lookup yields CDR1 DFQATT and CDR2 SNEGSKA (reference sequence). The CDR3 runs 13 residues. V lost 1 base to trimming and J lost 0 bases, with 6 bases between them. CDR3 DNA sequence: TGCAGTGCTAGAGGACAGGCTAACTATGGCTACACCTTC. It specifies CSARGQANYGYTF.

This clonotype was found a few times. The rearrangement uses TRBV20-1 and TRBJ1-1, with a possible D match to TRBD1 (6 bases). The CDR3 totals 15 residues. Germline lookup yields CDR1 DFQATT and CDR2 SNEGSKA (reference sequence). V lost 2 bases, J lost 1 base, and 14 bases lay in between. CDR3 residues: CSARPQTGSNTEAFF. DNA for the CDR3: TGCAGTGCTAGACCCCAGACAGGATCGAACACTGAAGCTTTCTTT.

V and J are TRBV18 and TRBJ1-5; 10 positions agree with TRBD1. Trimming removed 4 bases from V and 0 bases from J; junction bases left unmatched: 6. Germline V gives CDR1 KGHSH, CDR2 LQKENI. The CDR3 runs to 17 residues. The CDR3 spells CASSLGQGMYSNQPQHF. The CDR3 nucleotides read TGTGCCAGCTCACTGGGACAGGGGATGTATAGCAATCAGCCCCAGCATTTT.

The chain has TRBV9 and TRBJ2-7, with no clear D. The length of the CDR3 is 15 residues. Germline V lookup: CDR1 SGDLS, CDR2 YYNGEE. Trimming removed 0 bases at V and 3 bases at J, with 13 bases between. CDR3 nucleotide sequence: TGTGCCAGCAGCGTAGGAGCCCCGTCCAGCTACGAGCAGTACTTC. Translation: CASSVGAPSSYEQYF. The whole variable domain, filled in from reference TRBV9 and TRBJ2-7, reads DSGVTQTPKHLITATGQRVTLRCSPRSGDLSVYWYQQSLDQGLQFLIQYYNGEERAKGNILERFSAQQFPDLHSELNLSSLELGDSALYFCASSVGAPSSYEQYFGPGTRLTVT.

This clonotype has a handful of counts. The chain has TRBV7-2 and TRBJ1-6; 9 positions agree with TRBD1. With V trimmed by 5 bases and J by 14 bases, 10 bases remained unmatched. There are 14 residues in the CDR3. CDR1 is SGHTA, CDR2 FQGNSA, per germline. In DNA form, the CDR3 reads TGTGCCAGCAGCCCTAGGACAGGGGCAGATTCCCTCCACTTT. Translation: CASSPRTGADSLHF.

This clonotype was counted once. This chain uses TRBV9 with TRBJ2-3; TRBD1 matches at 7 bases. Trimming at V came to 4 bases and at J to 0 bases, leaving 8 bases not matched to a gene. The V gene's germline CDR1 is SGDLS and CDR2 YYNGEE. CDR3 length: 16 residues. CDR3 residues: CASSRYGTVSTDTQYF. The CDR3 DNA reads TGTGCCAGCAGCAGATACGGGACAGTTAGCACAGATACGCAGTATTTT.

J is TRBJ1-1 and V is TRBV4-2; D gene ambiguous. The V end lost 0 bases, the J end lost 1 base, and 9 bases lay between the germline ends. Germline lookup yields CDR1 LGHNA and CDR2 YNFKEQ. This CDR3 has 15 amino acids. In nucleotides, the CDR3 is TGTGCCAGCAGCCAAGATCTCAATGAGAACACTGAAGCTTTCTTT. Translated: CASSQDLNENTEAFF.